These T cell receptor beta chains were read from a single sample in a study of CD8+ T cells in alopecia areata. This table comes from immunoSEQ multiplex PCR, and its TCRdb copy is limited to in-frame clones, with some not included. The sample includes more than 150,000 clones, just under 60% of them seen just once. The source was CD4+ T cells sorted from blood, collected at week 0. The origin of the receptors is a human donor with alopecia areata. Each CDR3 is given with its conserved first and last residue. The D gene is left open where the match is weak. Clone size is not always given. Where it is, it says once, few, many or a class for expanded clones.

v_call: TRBV20-1; j_call: TRBJ2-1; clone_size: -; d_call: -; cdr3_nt: TGCAGTGCTAGGACCTCAAATGAGCAGTTCTTC; cdr3_aa: CSARTSNEQFF
v_call: TRBV29-1; j_call: TRBJ1-1; clone_size: -; d_call: -; cdr3_nt: TGCAGCGTTGCCAGGCCTCTGAACACTGAAGCTTTCTTT; cdr3_aa: CSVARPLNTEAFF
v_call: TRBV5-1; j_call: TRBJ1-2; clone_size: -; d_call: -; cdr3_nt: TGCGCCAGCAGCTTACCTCCCCCCGGGGTCTTTAACTATGGCTACACCTTC; cdr3_aa: CASSLPPPGVFNYGYTF
v_call: TRBV30; j_call: TRBJ2-3; clone_size: -; d_call: -; cdr3_nt: TGTGCCTGGAGTCGAGATACGCAGTATTTT; cdr3_aa: CAWSRDTQYF
v_call: TRBV5-4; j_call: TRBJ2-1; clone_size: once; d_call: TRBD1; cdr3_nt: TGTGCCAGCAGCTTAAACTCCGGGACAGGGGCCTACAATGAGCAGTTCTTC; cdr3_aa: CASSLNSGTGAYNEQFF
v_call: TRBV7-3; j_call: TRBJ1-1; clone_size: few; d_call: TRBD1; cdr3_nt: TGTGCCAGCAGCTTATTTCCCAAGGGGGCAGGCGACACTGAAGCTTTCTTT; cdr3_aa: CASSLFPKGAGDTEAFF
v_call: TRBV7-3; j_call: TRBJ2-2; clone_size: -; d_call: -; cdr3_nt: TGTGCCAGCAGCTTAACTGGGGCCGGGGAGCTGTTTTTT; cdr3_aa: CASSLTGAGELFF
v_call: TRBV7-2; j_call: TRBJ2-7; clone_size: -; d_call: -; cdr3_nt: TGTGCCAGCAGCTCCCGAGCGGGCACCTACGAGCAGTACTTC; cdr3_aa: CASSSRAGTYEQYF
v_call: TRBV9; j_call: TRBJ2-1; clone_size: -; d_call: -; cdr3_nt: TGTGCCAGCAACCGGGACCCTAAGAATGAGCAGTTCTTC; cdr3_aa: CASNRDPKNEQFF
v_call: TRBV5-6; j_call: TRBJ2-2; clone_size: -; d_call: -; cdr3_nt: TGTGCCAGCAGCTTGTGGGGCTTGAACACCGGGGAGCTGTTTTTT; cdr3_aa: CASSLWGLNTGELFF
v_call: TRBV6-6; j_call: TRBJ2-1; clone_size: -; d_call: TRBD1; cdr3_nt: TGTGCCAGCAGAGGACAGGGGATTACCAATGAGCAGTTCTTC; cdr3_aa: CASRGQGITNEQFF
v_call: TRBV11-2; j_call: TRBJ1-2; clone_size: few; d_call: TRBD1; cdr3_nt: TGTGCCAGCAGTTCGACAGGGGCCTATGGCTACACCTTC; cdr3_aa: CASSSTGAYGYTF
v_call: TRBV25-1; j_call: TRBJ1-3; clone_size: -; d_call: TRBD1; cdr3_nt: TGTGCCAGCAGTGTACGGACAGGGATCGGAAACACCATATATTTT; cdr3_aa: CASSVRTGIGNTIYF
v_call: TRBV30; j_call: TRBJ2-5; clone_size: -; d_call: -; cdr3_nt: TGTGCCTGGAGTGTACTAAGGGTCTTCGGGACGTGGGCAAGGGAGACCCAGTACTTC; cdr3_aa: CAWSVLRVFGTWARETQYF
v_call: TRBV5-6; j_call: TRBJ1-2; clone_size: -; d_call: -; cdr3_nt: TGTGCCAGCAGCTTGGGGTCAGTAAAGAGCTACACCTTC; cdr3_aa: CASSLGSVKSYTF
v_call: TRBV9; j_call: TRBJ2-7; clone_size: few; d_call: -; cdr3_nt: TGTGCCAGCAGCGCGGGGAGCGGCGGGGGCATCAGCTCCTACGAGCAGTACTTC; cdr3_aa: CASSAGSGGGISSYEQYF
v_call: TRBV29-1; j_call: TRBJ2-2; clone_size: -; d_call: -; cdr3_nt: TGCAGCGCCACGGACCGCAACACCGGGGAGCTGTTTTTT; cdr3_aa: CSATDRNTGELFF
v_call: TRBV4-1; j_call: TRBJ1-2; clone_size: few; d_call: -; cdr3_nt: TGCGCCAGCAGGGGGGGCGAGTATGGCTACACCTTC; cdr3_aa: CASRGGEYGYTF
v_call: TRBV10-3; j_call: TRBJ1-1; clone_size: -; d_call: -; cdr3_nt: TGTGCCATCAGTCTGGGGCTGAACACTGAAGCTTTCTTT; cdr3_aa: CAISLGLNTEAFF
v_call: TRBV9; j_call: TRBJ2-5; clone_size: -; d_call: -; cdr3_nt: TGTGCCAGCAGCGTAGGAACTGTCAGGGAGACCCAGTACTTC; cdr3_aa: CASSVGTVRETQYF
v_call: TRBV5-1; j_call: TRBJ2-7; clone_size: once; d_call: -; cdr3_nt: TGCGCCAGCAGCCCGGAGGCCGTATACGAGCAGTACTTC; cdr3_aa: CASSPEAVYEQYF
v_call: TRBV2; j_call: TRBJ1-3; clone_size: -; d_call: -; cdr3_nt: TGTGCCAGCAGTGAAGCACTTCCACAGGCCGCCTCTGGAAACACCATATATTTT; cdr3_aa: CASSEALPQAASGNTIYF
v_call: TRBV5-1; j_call: TRBJ1-2; clone_size: -; d_call: -; cdr3_nt: TGCGCCAGCAGCTTGAATCTCCCTGGAGAGTATGGCTACACCTTC; cdr3_aa: CASSLNLPGEYGYTF
v_call: TRBV6-5; j_call: TRBJ1-2; clone_size: few; d_call: TRBD1; cdr3_nt: TGTGCCAGCACCCAAGGACAGGTCTATGGCTACACCTTC; cdr3_aa: CASTQGQVYGYTF
v_call: TRBV5-1; j_call: TRBJ2-2; clone_size: few; d_call: -; cdr3_nt: TGCGCCAGCAGCGGAGGCAGGGTTTACACCGGGGAGCTGTTTTTT; cdr3_aa: CASSGGRVYTGELFF
v_call: TRBV29-1; j_call: TRBJ2-1; clone_size: -; d_call: -; cdr3_nt: TGCAGCGCCGAGAGGAGCTCCTACAATGAGCAGTTCTTC; cdr3_aa: CSAERSSYNEQFF
v_call: TRBV19; j_call: TRBJ2-5; clone_size: -; d_call: -; cdr3_nt: TGTGCCAGTAAGAACCCAGAACAAGAGACCCAGTACTTC; cdr3_aa: CASKNPEQETQYF
v_call: TRBV28; j_call: TRBJ2-7; clone_size: -; d_call: -; cdr3_nt: TGTGCCAGCACCCCGGACAGTTACTACGAGCAGTACTTC; cdr3_aa: CASTPDSYYEQYF
v_call: TRBV5-1; j_call: TRBJ2-2; clone_size: once; d_call: -; cdr3_nt: TGCGCCAGCAGCCGGGGCCGGGAGCTGTTTTTT; cdr3_aa: CASSRGRELFF
v_call: TRBV11-1; j_call: TRBJ2-4; clone_size: -; d_call: TRBD1; cdr3_nt: TGTGCCAGCAGCGGGGACAGGGCGGGCAAAAACATTCAGTACTTC; cdr3_aa: CASSGDRAGKNIQYF
v_call: TRBV11-3; j_call: TRBJ2-1; clone_size: -; d_call: TRBD2; cdr3_nt: TGTGCCAGCAGCTCTCCCTATAGCGGGGCCGGAATTAATGAGCAGTTCTTC; cdr3_aa: CASSSPYSGAGINEQFF
v_call: TRBV30; j_call: TRBJ2-3; clone_size: -; d_call: -; cdr3_nt: TGTGCCTGTGGTTATTCGGGGCTTCCCTCTAGGAATACGCAGTATTTT; cdr3_aa: CACGYSGLPSRNTQYF
v_call: TRBV30; j_call: TRBJ1-1; clone_size: few; d_call: -; cdr3_nt: TGTGCCTGGAGGTCGGAGGGTTCGAACACTGAAGCTTTCTTT; cdr3_aa: CAWRSEGSNTEAFF
v_call: TRBV4-1; j_call: TRBJ2-3; clone_size: -; d_call: -; cdr3_nt: TGCGCCAGCAGCTACCAGTACTTTGCAGATACGCAGTATTTT; cdr3_aa: CASSYQYFADTQYF
v_call: TRBV29-1; j_call: TRBJ2-5; clone_size: -; d_call: TRBD2; cdr3_nt: TGCAGCGTCGCCGGGACTAGCGGGGGCGAGACCCAGTACTTC; cdr3_aa: CSVAGTSGGETQYF
v_call: TRBV29-1; j_call: TRBJ2-3; clone_size: -; d_call: TRBD2; cdr3_nt: TGCAGCGTTGCGGGGGTATTCCGAGCGGGGAACACAGATACGCAGTATTTT; cdr3_aa: CSVAGVFRAGNTDTQYF
v_call: TRBV2; j_call: TRBJ2-1; clone_size: -; d_call: TRBD2; cdr3_nt: TGTGCCAGCAGTGAAGTTACTAGCGGGTCCTCTTCGCAGTTCTTC; cdr3_aa: CASSEVTSGSSSQFF
v_call: TRBV15; j_call: TRBJ2-5; clone_size: -; d_call: TRBD2; cdr3_nt: TGTGCCACCAGCAGAGGCGGGGGGGAGTACCAAGAGACCCAGTACTTC; cdr3_aa: CATSRGGGEYQETQYF
v_call: TRBV6-5; j_call: TRBJ2-7; clone_size: -; d_call: TRBD1; cdr3_nt: TGTGCCAGCACCGCCGGGACAGGACAGTACTTC; cdr3_aa: CASTAGTGQYF
v_call: TRBV4-1; j_call: TRBJ2-1; clone_size: few; d_call: TRBD1; cdr3_nt: TGCGCCAGCAGCCAAGGACAGGGGACGGAAAATGAGCAGTTCTTC; cdr3_aa: CASSQGQGTENEQFF
v_call: TRBV30; j_call: TRBJ1-6; clone_size: -; d_call: TRBD1; cdr3_nt: TGTGCCTGGAGTGTACGAGGAAGGGGGCGGCTTAATTCACCCCTCCACTTT; cdr3_aa: CAWSVRGRGRLNSPLHF
v_call: TRBV11-2; j_call: TRBJ2-3; clone_size: once; d_call: TRBD1; cdr3_nt: TGTGCCAGCAGCTTAGATCCTGAGGGGGCCACAGATACGCAGTATTTT; cdr3_aa: CASSLDPEGATDTQYF
v_call: TRBV6-5; j_call: TRBJ1-2; clone_size: -; d_call: -; cdr3_nt: TGTGCCAGCAGTCCCACAGATAACTATGGCTACACCTTC; cdr3_aa: CASSPTDNYGYTF
v_call: TRBV29-1; j_call: TRBJ2-7; clone_size: -; d_call: TRBD1; cdr3_nt: TGCAGCATTCTCGGGACAGGGAGCGGCGAGCAGTACTTT; cdr3_aa: CSILGTGSGEQYF
v_call: TRBV4-1; j_call: TRBJ1-6; clone_size: -; d_call: TRBD1; cdr3_nt: TGCGCCAGCAGCCTTTCAAACACCGGCCAGGGGGCCACCTCACCCCTCCACTTT; cdr3_aa: CASSLSNTGQGATSPLHF
v_call: TRBV6-5; j_call: TRBJ1-5; clone_size: -; d_call: -; cdr3_nt: TGTGCCAGCAGTTACTCAAGGGGAGGAAATCAGCCCCAGCATTTT; cdr3_aa: CASSYSRGGNQPQHF
v_call: TRBV6-5; j_call: TRBJ1-1; clone_size: -; d_call: -; cdr3_nt: TGTGCCAGCCTCAAGAACACTGAAGCTTTCTTT; cdr3_aa: CASLKNTEAFF
v_call: TRBV19; j_call: TRBJ1-1; clone_size: few; d_call: -; cdr3_nt: TGTGCCAGTAGCGTCCACGGCCTCATGAACACTGAAGCTTTCTTT; cdr3_aa: CASSVHGLMNTEAFF
v_call: TRBV6-5; j_call: TRBJ1-1; clone_size: -; d_call: TRBD1; cdr3_nt: TGTGCCAGCAGTGAAACAGGGGGCGAAGCTTTCTTT; cdr3_aa: CASSETGGEAFF
v_call: TRBV29-1; j_call: TRBJ2-7; clone_size: few; d_call: TRBD1; cdr3_nt: TGCAGCGTCGGACAGGGCTTAGGAGGATACGAGCAGTACTTC; cdr3_aa: CSVGQGLGGYEQYF